The rows below give T cell receptor beta chains drawn from one sample of a study of OX40 agonist ivuxolimab in advanced cancers. Profiled with immunoSEQ multiplex PCR; TCRdb holds only in-frame clones, not every one. The table lists 15,000 to 20,000 clones, 72% of them singletons. The sequenced sample was CD4+ or CD8+ T cells sorted from blood, obtained in a trial of the OX40 agonist ivuxolimab. The receptors were gathered from an adult with an advanced solid tumor such as melanoma, head and neck, liver or kidney cancer. CDR3s include the opening cysteine and the closing phenylalanine or tryptophan. The order of the fields is clone size, V gene, D gene, J gene, CDR3 protein, CDR3 DNA. D genes are given only for firm matches. Size is stated for part of the rows, as once, few or many counts, or as a class when the clone is expanded.

clone_size: NA
v_call: TRBV9
d_call: NA
j_call: TRBJ1-2
cdr3_aa: CASSAPREGEAYGYTF
cdr3_nt: TGTGCCAGCAGCGCCCCCAGGGAGGGAGAGGCCTATGGCTACACCTTC

clone_size: NA
v_call: TRBV5-1
d_call: TRBD2
j_call: TRBJ2-6
cdr3_aa: CASSLGGGLAGYLSGANVLTF
cdr3_nt: TGCGCCAGCAGCCTGGGAGGGGGACTAGCGGGGTACCTCTCTGGGGCCAACGTCCTGACTTTC

clone_size: medium-sized
v_call: TRBV6-1
d_call: TRBD1
j_call: TRBJ2-7
cdr3_aa: CASSASSGTGAREQYF
cdr3_nt: TGTGCCAGCAGTGCCTCCTCCGGGACAGGGGCCCGGGAGCAGTACTTC

clone_size: few
v_call: TRBV19
d_call: NA
j_call: TRBJ1-1
cdr3_aa: CASSIGMGGGLRVGTEAFF
cdr3_nt: TGTGCCAGTAGTATAGGAATGGGCGGAGGTTTGCGGGTAGGCACTGAAGCTTTCTTT

clone_size: NA
v_call: TRBV11-3
d_call: NA
j_call: TRBJ2-5
cdr3_aa: CASSPEVGEETQYF
cdr3_nt: TGTGCCAGCAGCCCAGAGGTAGGAGAAGAGACCCAGTACTTC

clone_size: NA
v_call: TRBV25-1
d_call: NA
j_call: TRBJ2-7
cdr3_aa: CASSTPRQRQYF
cdr3_nt: TGTGCCAGCAGTACCCCTCGACAGCGGCAGTACTTC

clone_size: many
v_call: TRBV5-6
d_call: NA
j_call: TRBJ1-2
cdr3_aa: CASSLMGSNYGYTF
cdr3_nt: TGTGCCAGCAGCTTGATGGGCAGCAACTATGGCTACACCTTC

clone_size: once
v_call: TRBV5-1
d_call: NA
j_call: TRBJ1-1
cdr3_aa: CASSLGQTMNTEAFF
cdr3_nt: TGCGCCAGCAGCTTGGGACAGACCATGAACACTGAAGCTTTCTTT

clone_size: NA
v_call: TRBV4-3
d_call: NA
j_call: TRBJ2-3
cdr3_aa: CASSQEGVWTDTQYF
cdr3_nt: TGCGCCAGCAGCCAAGAGGGAGTATGGACAGATACGCAGTATTTT

clone_size: NA
v_call: TRBV10-1
d_call: NA
j_call: TRBJ2-7
cdr3_aa: CASGSESSYEQYF
cdr3_nt: TGCGCCAGCGGCTCGGAGAGCTCCTACGAGCAGTACTTC

clone_size: NA
v_call: TRBV7-8
d_call: NA
j_call: TRBJ2-1
cdr3_aa: CASGGLQTYNEQFF
cdr3_nt: TGTGCCAGCGGCGGACTACAAACCTACAATGAGCAGTTCTTC

clone_size: NA
v_call: TRBV29-1
d_call: NA
j_call: TRBJ1-6
cdr3_aa: CSVEGGLSPLHF
cdr3_nt: TGCAGCGTTGAAGGTGGGCTGTCACCCCTCCACTTT

clone_size: few
v_call: TRBV5-4
d_call: TRBD2
j_call: TRBJ2-7
cdr3_aa: CASSLSLAENYEQYF
cdr3_nt: TGTGCCAGCAGCTTATCACTAGCGGAGAACTACGAGCAGTACTTC

clone_size: NA
v_call: TRBV28
d_call: NA
j_call: TRBJ2-7
cdr3_aa: CASSSRDKNYEQYF
cdr3_nt: TGTGCCAGCAGTTCCCGGGACAAAAACTACGAGCAGTACTTC

clone_size: few
v_call: TRBV5-1
d_call: NA
j_call: TRBJ1-1
cdr3_aa: CASSDGVSGATEAFF
cdr3_nt: TGCGCCAGCAGCGATGGAGTTTCGGGGGCCACTGAAGCTTTCTTT

clone_size: NA
v_call: TRBV6-6
d_call: NA
j_call: TRBJ2-1
cdr3_aa: CASSVNEQFF
cdr3_nt: TGTGCCAGCAGCGTAAATGAGCAGTTCTTC

clone_size: NA
v_call: TRBV11-3
d_call: NA
j_call: TRBJ2-1
cdr3_aa: CASSSIRGGRGPTREQFF
cdr3_nt: TGTGCCAGCAGCTCCATAAGGGGGGGGCGGGGGCCCACCCGTGAGCAGTTCTTC

clone_size: once
v_call: TRBV9
d_call: NA
j_call: TRBJ1-1
cdr3_aa: CASSLREGYTEAFF
cdr3_nt: TGTGCCAGCAGCCTCAGGGAGGGTTACACTGAAGCTTTCTTT

clone_size: NA
v_call: TRBV19
d_call: NA
j_call: TRBJ1-1
cdr3_aa: CASSWGGATEAFF
cdr3_nt: TGTGCCAGTAGTTGGGGAGGTGCCACTGAAGCTTTCTTT

clone_size: NA
v_call: TRBV5-5
d_call: TRBD1
j_call: TRBJ1-5
cdr3_aa: CASSLTGGFANQPQHF
cdr3_nt: TGTGCCAGCAGCCTGACAGGGGGCTTCGCGAATCAGCCCCAGCATTTT

clone_size: NA
v_call: TRBV30
d_call: TRBD2
j_call: TRBJ2-2
cdr3_aa: CAWTGLAGGQQNTGELFF
cdr3_nt: TGTGCCTGGACCGGACTAGCGGGGGGGCAGCAGAACACCGGGGAGCTGTTTTTT

clone_size: NA
v_call: TRBV28
d_call: TRBD1
j_call: TRBJ1-5
cdr3_aa: CASSLWARGKLGNQPQHF
cdr3_nt: TGTGCCAGCAGTTTATGGGCCAGGGGGAAGCTTGGCAATCAGCCCCAGCATTTT

clone_size: NA
v_call: TRBV11-2
d_call: TRBD1
j_call: TRBJ2-2
cdr3_aa: CASSPPPTGFGTGELFF
cdr3_nt: TGTGCCAGCAGCCCCCCCCCGACAGGGTTCGGCACCGGGGAGCTGTTTTTT

clone_size: NA
v_call: TRBV6-5
d_call: TRBD2
j_call: TRBJ2-7
cdr3_aa: CASSFSGETYEQYF
cdr3_nt: TGTGCCAGCAGCTTTAGCGGGGAAACCTACGAGCAGTACTTC

clone_size: NA
v_call: TRBV7-8
d_call: TRBD2
j_call: TRBJ2-3
cdr3_aa: CASSSPAGGFTDTQYF
cdr3_nt: TGTGCCAGCAGCTCCCCAGCGGGGGGATTCACAGATACGCAGTATTTT

clone_size: once
v_call: TRBV10-1
d_call: NA
j_call: TRBJ2-1
cdr3_aa: CASSGGYHEQFF
cdr3_nt: TGCGCCAGCAGTGGGGGATATCATGAGCAGTTCTTC

clone_size: NA
v_call: TRBV5-1
d_call: NA
j_call: TRBJ1-4
cdr3_aa: CASSLGTPNEKLFF
cdr3_nt: TGCGCCAGCAGCTTGGGGACACCGAATGAAAAACTGTTTTTT

clone_size: once
v_call: TRBV5-4
d_call: NA
j_call: TRBJ1-1
cdr3_aa: CASSQGLEPDGGNTEAFF
cdr3_nt: TGCGCCAGCAGCCAAGGACTTGAACCGGATGGAGGGAACACTGAAGCTTTCTTT

clone_size: NA
v_call: TRBV7-9
d_call: NA
j_call: TRBJ2-1
cdr3_aa: CASSSGTRSYNEQFF
cdr3_nt: TGTGCCAGCAGTTCCGGGACCCGCTCCTACAATGAGCAGTTCTTC

clone_size: medium-sized
v_call: TRBV27
d_call: NA
j_call: TRBJ2-5
cdr3_aa: CASSSTGTWGETQYF
cdr3_nt: TGTGCCAGCAGCTCCACAGGGACCTGGGGAGAGACCCAGTACTTC

clone_size: NA
v_call: TRBV4-3
d_call: TRBD1
j_call: TRBJ2-7
cdr3_aa: CASSPRTGPYEQYF
cdr3_nt: TGCGCCAGCAGCCCCCGGACAGGGCCCTACGAGCAGTACTTC

clone_size: once
v_call: TRBV5-3
d_call: NA
j_call: TRBJ1-2
cdr3_aa: CARSFRDPVHGYTF
cdr3_nt: TGTGCCAGAAGCTTCCGGGACCCGGTGCATGGCTACACCTTC

clone_size: NA
v_call: TRBV6-6
d_call: NA
j_call: TRBJ1-5
cdr3_aa: CASRPPGYSQPQHF
cdr3_nt: TGTGCCAGCAGGCCTCCGGGGTATAGCCAGCCCCAGCATTTT

clone_size: NA
v_call: TRBV7-2
d_call: NA
j_call: TRBJ2-5
cdr3_aa: CASSLGWVETQYF
cdr3_nt: TGTGCCAGCAGCTTAGGGTGGGTGGAGACCCAGTACTTC

clone_size: few
v_call: TRBV27
d_call: TRBD1
j_call: TRBJ2-2
cdr3_aa: CASSLRPGQGAPFATGELFF
cdr3_nt: TGTGCCAGCAGTCTTAGGCCGGGACAGGGGGCACCCTTTGCCACCGGGGAGCTGTTTTTT

clone_size: NA
v_call: TRBV5-8
d_call: TRBD2
j_call: TRBJ2-2
cdr3_aa: CATVTPGLGDTGELFF
cdr3_nt: TGTGCCACCGTAACACCGGGACTAGGGGACACCGGGGAGCTGTTTTTT

clone_size: NA
v_call: TRBV5-6
d_call: NA
j_call: TRBJ2-6
cdr3_aa: CASSLGGPGVLTF
cdr3_nt: TGTGCCAGCAGCTTGGGGGGGCCAGGCGTCCTGACTTTC

clone_size: NA
v_call: TRBV4-1
d_call: NA
j_call: TRBJ1-2
cdr3_aa: CASSQLKGGGDGYTF
cdr3_nt: TGCGCCAGCAGCCAACTCAAAGGGGGAGGGGACGGCTACACCTTC

clone_size: NA
v_call: TRBV19
d_call: NA
j_call: TRBJ1-1
cdr3_aa: CASRARGPARPEAFF
cdr3_nt: TGTGCCAGTAGGGCCAGGGGTCCTGCCCGCCCTGAAGCTTTCTTT

clone_size: NA
v_call: TRBV27
d_call: NA
j_call: TRBJ2-7
cdr3_aa: CASRPTQGGGGGWAYEQYF
cdr3_nt: TGTGCCAGCAGGCCAACTCAGGGGGGTGGGGGCGGGTGGGCCTACGAGCAGTACTTC

clone_size: few
v_call: TRBV28
d_call: NA
j_call: TRBJ1-1
cdr3_aa: CASGRGSEAFF
cdr3_nt: TGTGCCAGCGGGCGGGGCTCTGAAGCTTTCTTT

clone_size: NA
v_call: TRBV6-5
d_call: NA
j_call: TRBJ2-3
cdr3_aa: CASSYEGGSTDTQYF
cdr3_nt: TGTGCCAGCAGTTACGAAGGCGGTAGCACAGATACGCAGTATTTT

clone_size: NA
v_call: TRBV19
d_call: NA
j_call: TRBJ2-7
cdr3_aa: CASKGGVHEQYF
cdr3_nt: TGTGCCAGTAAAGGGGGAGTCCACGAGCAGTACTTC

clone_size: NA
v_call: TRBV19
d_call: NA
j_call: TRBJ2-7
cdr3_aa: CASRVTPSSYEQYF
cdr3_nt: TGTGCCAGTAGGGTGACTCCTAGCTCCTACGAGCAGTACTTC

clone_size: NA
v_call: TRBV7-2
d_call: NA
j_call: TRBJ1-1
cdr3_aa: CASSLFGWGAGTEAFF
cdr3_nt: TGTGCCAGCAGCTTATTCGGTTGGGGGGCCGGCACTGAAGCTTTCTTT

clone_size: NA
v_call: TRBV28
d_call: TRBD1
j_call: TRBJ1-5
cdr3_aa: CASSLSAGTAQPQHF
cdr3_nt: TGTGCCAGCAGTTTATCTGCCGGGACAGCTCAGCCCCAGCATTTT

clone_size: NA
v_call: TRBV6-1
d_call: NA
j_call: TRBJ2-7
cdr3_aa: CASHTDGSYEQYF
cdr3_nt: TGTGCCAGCCATACGGACGGTTCCTACGAGCAGTACTTC

clone_size: NA
v_call: TRBV2
d_call: NA
j_call: TRBJ2-7
cdr3_aa: CASSTSLHSYEQYF
cdr3_nt: TGTGCCAGCAGCACCTCCCTTCACTCCTACGAGCAGTACTTC